The 29 T cell receptor beta chains in this list originate from one sample, sequenced in a study of T cell repertoires in ileal Crohn's disease. Method: immunoSEQ multiplex PCR; TCRdb's copy keeps in-frame clones and lacks some. The sample holds some 10,000 clones, approximately 85% seen once. The time point was: neoterminal ileum biopsy at postoperative endoscopy, about 6 months after surgery. Sample: ileal tissue. The receptors were gathered from an adult with Crohn's disease.

The chain carries TRBV5-6 and TRBJ1-2; the D gene is possibly TRBD1 (6 bases). This CDR3 is built from 14 residues. The V and J ends lost 4 bases and 3 bases respectively, with 13 bases between them. CDR1 is SGHDT, CDR2 YYEEEE, per germline. The CDR3: CASSQQGLDYGYTF. The CDR3, as DNA: TGTGCCAGCAGCCAACAGGGTCTTGACTATGGCTACACCTTC. The whole variable domain, filled in from reference TRBV5-6 and TRBJ1-2, reads DAGVTQSPTHLIKTRGQQVTLRCSPKSGHDTVSWYQQALGQGPQFIFQYYEEEERQRGNFPDRFSGHQFPNYSSELNVNALLLGDSALYLCASSQQGLDYGYTFGSGTRLTVV.

This clone was counted once. The V call is TRBV29-1, the J call TRBJ2-1, with 14 bases lining up with TRBD2. The germline V gene has CDR1 SQVTM and CDR2 ANQGSEA. The CDR3 loop spans 17 amino acids. V was pared by 6 bases and J by 3 bases, with 10 bases of the junction left unmatched. CDR3 sequence reads: CSVAGTSGGNFYNEQFF. Here the CDR3 DNA reads TGCAGCGTGGCCGGGACTAGCGGGGGTAATTTCTACAATGAGCAGTTCTTC.

V and J are TRBV18 and TRBJ2-2; maybe TRBD1 (7 bases). CDR1 is KGHSH, CDR2 LQKENI, per germline. V was shortened by 6 bases and J by 0 bases, with 14 bases between the two germline ends. The CDR3 extends over 16 amino acids. The CDR3 coding sequence is TGTGCCAGCTCGCGGGCGGGACAGCCGAACACCGGGGAGCTGTTTTTT. It specifies CASSRAGQPNTGELFF.

The chain carries TRBV19 and TRBJ2-3; D might be TRBD1 (6 bases). V lost 1 base, J lost 1 base, and 12 bases lay in between. Per the germline V gene, CDR1 is LNHDA and CDR2 is SQIVND (reference sequence). CDR3 size: 16 residues. This CDR3 reads CASSIVTGWGTDTQYF. The CDR3 region has the DNA TGTGCCAGTAGTATAGTGACAGGCTGGGGCACAGATACGCAGTATTTT.

The chain couples TRBV6-1 to TRBJ2-5; D call uncertain. The last part of the DNA fits TRBJ2-7 better; the J call may be wrong. The CDR3 runs 14 residues. Germline CDR1 reads MNHNS; CDR2 reads SASEGT. CDR3 nucleotide sequence: TGTGCCAGCACCATCGCTGTCGAACTCTACGAGCAGTACTTC. Translating gives CASTIAVELYEQYF.

The V and J genes are TRBV30 and TRBJ1-2, with D maybe TRBD1 (5 bases). The CDR3 covers 15 residues. The V gene's germline CDR1 is GTSNPN and CDR2 SVGIG (reference sequence). The ends were cut back, 2 bases at V and 4 bases at J, with 17 bases in the middle. The DNA of the CDR3 is TGTGCCTGGAGTTGGAGGGGCTCAACTCTCTATGGCTACACCTTC. This codes for CAWSWRGSTLYGYTF.

This clone was detected only once. V is TRBV13 and J is TRBJ1-1, with unresolved D. The germline V gene has CDR1 PRHDT and CDR2 FYEKMQ (reference sequence). With 7 bases removed from V and 2 bases from J, the gap between germline ends came to 14 bases. The CDR3 runs 14 residues. CDR3: CASKIRGRNTEAFF. CDR3 in DNA: TGTGCCAGCAAAATTCGAGGGAGAAACACTGAAGCTTTCTTT. The whole variable domain, remainder taken from reference TRBV13 and TRBJ1-1, is AAGVIQSPRHLIKEKRETATLKCYPIPRHDTVYWYQQGPGQDPQFLISFYEKMQSDKGSIPDRFSAQQFSDYHSELNMSSLELGDSALYFCASKIRGRNTEAFFGQGTRLTVV.

The chain uses TRBV18 and TRBJ1-5; D gene ambiguous. V gave up 4 bases and J gave up 6 bases, with 10 bases separating them. The V gene's germline CDR1 is KGHSH and CDR2 LQKENI. The CDR3 consists of 13 residues. CDR3 region: CASSLQNGQPQHF. The CDR3 nucleotides read TGTGCCAGCTCACTCCAAAACGGTCAGCCCCAGCATTTT.

The V and J genes are TRBV6-5 and TRBJ1-4; perhaps TRBD1 as D (6 bases). CDR1 and CDR2 from the germline V gene are MNHEY and SVGAGI. Between the trimmed V and J ends, which lost 0 bases and 3 bases, there was a span of 8 bases. This CDR3 has 15 amino acids. The CDR3, as DNA: TGTGCCAGCAGTTACTCGTGGGGGCCTAATGAAAAACTGTTTTTT. Protein product: CASSYSWGPNEKLFF.

V and J are TRBV6-5 and TRBJ2-7, with D perhaps TRBD2 (5 bases). The V gene lost 5 bases and the J gene lost 2 bases, with 10 bases spanning the gap. The germline V gene has CDR1 MNHEY and CDR2 SVGAGI. The CDR3 consists of 13 residues. The CDR3 sequence is CASSRTETYEQYF. Written as DNA, the CDR3 is TGTGCCAGCAGTCGGACTGAAACCTACGAGCAGTACTTC.

J is TRBJ1-1 and V is TRBV5-4; D is perhaps TRBD1 (6 bases). This CDR3 has 15 residues. Germline V lookup: CDR1 SGHNT, CDR2 YYREEE (reference sequence). The germline V and J ends were trimmed by 1 base and 2 bases, with 12 bases remaining between them. This CDR3 reads CASSLPGQTNTEAFF. CDR3 bases: TGTGCCAGCAGCTTGCCAGGACAGACAAACACTGAAGCTTTCTTT.

The chain joins TRBV4-1 to TRBJ1-2; 11 nucleotides line up with TRBD1. This CDR3 is built from 15 residues. Trimming at V came to 2 bases and at J to 6 bases, leaving 5 bases not matched to a gene. The V gene's germline CDR1 is MGHRA and CDR2 YSYEKL. CDR3 residues: CASSQRTGGGDGYTF. CDR3 nucleotide sequence: TGCGCCAGCAGCCAACGGACAGGGGGCGGGGATGGCTACACCTTC.

V is TRBV6-5 and J is TRBJ1-5; the D gene is possibly TRBD1 (6 bases). The V end was cut by 4 bases, the J end by 5 bases, with 15 bases between. The CDR3 sequence is 15 residues long. Germline assignment: CDR1 MNHEY and CDR2 SVGAGI. The CDR3 bases are TGTGCCAGCAGTTGCTTCCAGGGGACGGATCAGCCCCAGCATTTT. It yields the protein CASSCFQGTDQPQHF.

This chain uses TRBV10-3 with TRBJ1-6, with D hard to call. Germline CDR1 reads ENHRY; CDR2 reads SYGVKD. V lost 3 bases and J 0 bases, leaving 9 bases between the germline ends. The CDR3 is 16 residues long. CDR3 DNA: TGTGCCATCAGTGATAGCGGGAGCTCCTATAATTCACCCCTCCACTTT. It codes for CAISDSGSSYNSPLHF.

The chain is built from TRBV10-2 and TRBJ2-7; tentative D call: TRBD1 (5 bases). CDR3 length: 11 amino acids. V lost 9 bases and J 6 bases, leaving 12 bases between the germline ends. The germline CDR1 and CDR2 sequences are WSHSY and SAAADI. The CDR3 bases are TGCGCCAGTCTTACAGGACGCGAGCAGTACTTC. It translates to CASLTGREQYF.

The CDR3: CASSPRGGLNYYGYTF. CDR3 sequence (DNA): TGTGCCAGCAGTCCTCGGGGGGGGCTGAATTACTATGGCTACACCTTC. The chain uses TRBV2 and TRBJ1-2, with D maybe TRBD1 (6 bases). The germline V gene encodes CDR1 SNHLY and CDR2 FYNNEI. The V gene lost 5 bases and the J gene lost 3 bases, with 19 bases spanning the gap. The CDR3 spans 16 residues.

This chain links TRBV15 with TRBJ1-3, with D perhaps TRBD1 (6 bases). This CDR3 is built from 14 residues. Trimming took 8 bases from V and 0 from J, leaving 11 bases between them. Germline V gene sequence: CDR1 LNHNV, CDR2 YYDKDF (reference sequence). CDR3 sequence (DNA): TGTGCCACCGCTGGGGGCCTCTCTGGAAACACCATATATTTT. This encodes CATAGGLSGNTIYF.

For this clone: The same CDR3 also results from other DNA sequences found in this sample. This chain uses TRBV11-3 with TRBJ1-1; 7 positions match TRBD1. V was clipped by 4 bases and J by 3 bases; unmatched bases: 2. The CDR3 runs to 13 residues. The germline gives CDR1 SGHNT, CDR2 YENEEA. In nucleotides, the CDR3 is TGTGCCAGCAGCTCACAGGGGTACACTGAAGCTTTCTTT. As protein: CASSSQGYTEAFF.

This clone was recorded a few times. The genes are TRBV7-9 and TRBJ1-6; D gene uncertain. CDR1 and CDR2 (germline): SEHNR, FQNEAQ (reference sequence). CDR3 size: 14 residues. Trimming removed 3 bases at V and 10 bases at J, with 13 bases between. The CDR3 nucleotides are TGTGCCAGCAGCTTCTCGGCTGCCGGGTCACCCCTCCACTTT. Its translation: CASSFSAAGSPLHF.

The J gene is TRBJ1-2, the V gene TRBV5-4, with D maybe TRBD1 (6 bases). The length of the CDR3 is 13 residues. V shed 7 bases and J shed 2 bases, with 12 bases lying between them. Germline V CDR1 and CDR2: SGHNT, YYREEE (reference sequence). The CDR3 here is CASRTDRNYGYTF. For the CDR3, the DNA is TGTGCCAGCCGAACCGACAGGAACTATGGCTACACCTTC. The full variable domain, its missing parts supplied by reference TRBV5-4 and TRBJ1-2, is ETGVTQSPTHLIKTRGQQVTLRCSSQSGHNTVSWYQQALGQGPQFIFQYYREEENGRGNFPPRFSGLQFPNYSSELNVNALELDDSALYLCASRTDRNYGYTFGSGTRLTVV.

Regarding this clone: Additional DNA sequences in this sample encode the identical CDR3. This sequence joins TRBV30 and TRBJ2-7; no clear D gene. CDR1 is GTSNPN and CDR2 is SVGIG in the germline V gene (reference sequence). The V end was cut by 0 bases, the J end by 5 bases, with 8 bases between. The CDR3 is made up of 12 amino acids. The chain's CDR3 is CAWSVARHEQYF. The CDR3 DNA reads TGTGCCTGGAGTGTAGCCAGGCACGAGCAGTACTTC.

This clone is judged medium-sized. V gene TRBV13 combines with J gene TRBJ1-1; weak D call: TRBD1 (5 bases). The germline V gene encodes CDR1 PRHDT and CDR2 FYEKMQ (reference sequence). CDR3 length: 15 amino acids. Deletions cut 2 bases from V and 1 base from J, with 11 bases between. In DNA form, the CDR3 reads TGTGCCAGCAGCTTACCCTCTCAGGGGAACACTGAAGCTTTCTTT. Protein sequence: CASSLPSQGNTEAFF.

V and J are TRBV10-3 and TRBJ2-7, with 9 bases identical to TRBD1. V shed 3 bases, J shed 3 bases, and the junction held 9 bases outside the gene matches. The CDR3 is 16 amino acids. In germline, CDR1 is ENHRY, CDR2 SYGVKD. CDR3 DNA sequence: TGTGCCATCAGTGATGTCGGGACAGGGCCAGACTACGAGCAGTACTTC. As protein: CAISDVGTGPDYEQYF.

The V call is TRBV30, the J call TRBJ2-3; TRBD2 is a possible D gene (5 bases). Trimming took off 6 bases at V and 0 bases at J, with 7 bases between the two ends. Germline assignment: CDR1 GTSNPN and CDR2 SVGIG (reference sequence). CDR3 size: 12 residues. The CDR3 loop reads CACPGSTDTQYF. The CDR3 bases are TGTGCCTGCCCGGGGAGCACAGATACGCAGTATTTT.

A few counts support this clone. V usage is TRBV6-5 and J usage is TRBJ1-1; possible D gene TRBD1, 6 bases. V lost 5 bases, J lost 8 bases, and 18 bases lay in between. CDR3 length equals 14 residues. Per germline, CDR1 MNHEY and CDR2 SVGAGI. The CDR3 nucleotides are TGTGCCAGCAGTCACGGGGGGCAGGGTTCGGAAGCTTTCTTT. This translates into CASSHGGQGSEAFF.

The rearrangement joins TRBV7-2 to TRBJ1-5, with a possible D match to TRBD1 (5 bases). The CDR3 has 12 amino acids. Between the trimmed V and J ends, which lost 3 bases and 9 bases, there was a span of 9 bases. CDR1 is SGHTA, CDR2 FQGNSA, per germline. CDR3 coding DNA: TGTGCCAGCAGCTTTGGGGGGATGCCCCAGCATTTT. Translating gives CASSFGGMPQHF.

This chain uses TRBV18 with TRBJ1-1; D gene unclear. Germline V gene data show CDR1 as KGHSH and CDR2 as LQKENI. Trimming pared 3 bases from V and 0 bases from J, leaving 8 bases between. This CDR3 spans 14 amino acids. The CDR3 nucleotides are TGTGCCAGCTCACCGGGTCAGGTGAACACTGAAGCTTTCTTT. The encoded protein is CASSPGQVNTEAFF.

This sequence joins TRBV29-1 and TRBJ2-2; 7 nucleotides line up with TRBD1. Germline V gene lookup returns CDR1 SQVTM and CDR2 ANQGSEA. The CDR3 runs to 14 residues. With 7 bases clipped from V and 6 bases from J, the junction kept 11 bases outside the gene matches. The CDR3 sequence: CSGRQGVDAGELFF. CDR3 sequence (DNA): TGCAGCGGACGACAGGGAGTTGATGCCGGGGAGCTGTTTTTT.

The CDR3 loop reads CASSGTSGGADTQYF. CDR3 bases: TGTGCCAGCAGTGGGACTAGCGGGGGGGCCGATACGCAGTATTTT. The chain carries TRBV6-4 and TRBJ2-3; 15 bases match TRBD2. CDR3 length equals 15 residues. J lost 6 bases, V lost 4 bases, and 2 bases had no gene match. Germline V lookup: CDR1 MRHNA, CDR2 SNTAGT.